The sequence of this T cell receptor (beta chain) was determined in a study of PD-L1 blockade in urothelial cancer. Study information: When blood samples were assessed, the median T cell count was some 150,000. Study-wide findings and caveats: The study found that durable-benefit patients expanded tumor-associated blood clones more at 3 weeks.

The length of the CDR3 is 14 residues. CDR1 and CDR2 from the germline V gene are LNHDA and SQIVND (reference sequence). Time point described: pretreatment peripheral blood. Pretreatment and on-treatment blood mononuclear cell samples were taken, totaling between 1 and 8 time points per patient. Only in-frame clones appear in the TCRdb table, and some are missing; sequencing was by immunoSEQ multiplex PCR. The sample lists 70,000 to 95,000 clones; 70% to 90% were seen once. Comments on this clone: Its antigen is unidentified. Germline and junction disagree at one end, which may indicate a read error.

The specimen was PBMCs, collected around atezolizumab (anti-PD-L1) treatment. The rearrangement joins TRBV19 to TRBJ2-1; D is uncertain. The sequence came from a woman older than 75 with urothelial cancer. The CDR3 region is CASSRLSSDNEQFF. In DNA, the CDR3 is TGTGCCAGTAGTAGACTCAGCTCCGACAATGAGCAGTTCTTC.